One and the same sample provided the 26 T cell receptor beta chains below, sequenced in a study of blood T cell repertoires in COVID-19. The table came from immunoSEQ multiplex PCR; TCRdb's copy has only in-frame clones and leaves some out. The sample has 150,000 to 190,000 clones, roughly nine tenths seen once; the top ten hold about 2.4%. Sequencing was done on a sample of peripheral blood. The receptors originated from a woman aged 70-85 years with acute or convalescent COVID-19.

In regard to this clone: One end of the junction is discordant with germline, which a read error may explain. The rearrangement links TRBV7-7 to TRBJ2-2; D remains ambiguous. CDR3 length equals 16 residues. Germline-derived CDR1 and CDR2 are SSHAT and FNYEAQ (reference sequence). The CDR3 is CASSRGAFLFTGELFF. The CDR3 bases are TGTGCTAGCAGCCGCGGCGCGTTTCTATTCACCGGGGAGCTGTTTTTT.

The J gene is TRBJ2-4, the V gene TRBV6-6; a weak D match, TRBD1 (6 bases). CDR3 length: 15 amino acids. Germline CDR1 and CDR2: MNHNY and SVGAGI (reference sequence). Trimming cost V 5 bases and J 4 bases, with 15 bases left between them. The CDR3 reads CASSHLQGSKNIQYF. The CDR3 coding sequence is TGTGCCAGCAGTCACCTACAGGGCTCAAAAAACATTCAGTACTTC.

This clone was seen a handful of times. The chain joins TRBV14 to TRBJ1-3; a possible D gene is TRBD1 (5 bases). Germline V CDR1 and CDR2: SGHDN, FVKESK. Trimming cost V 4 bases and J 0 bases, with 7 bases left between them. CDR3 length: 14 residues. The CDR3 reads CASSRQGSGNTIYF. CDR3 DNA: TGTGCCAGCAGCCGGCAGGGCTCTGGAAACACCATATATTTT.

The chain combines TRBV4-1 with TRBJ1-6, with D perhaps matching TRBD1 (6 bases). Germline V lookup: CDR1 MGHRA, CDR2 YSYEKL. This CDR3 is 14 amino acids long. V was trimmed by 1 base and J by 17 bases, leaving 18 bases between them. In DNA form, the CDR3 reads TGCGCCAGCAGCCAAGCGGACAGCCCTCTTGGTATCCACTTT. Encoded protein: CASSQADSPLGIHF.

The chain carries TRBV9 and TRBJ2-1, with 9 bases lining up with TRBD2. V shed 0 bases, J shed 7 bases, and the junction held 8 bases outside the gene matches. The CDR3 is 16 amino acids. From germline, CDR1 is SGDLS and CDR2 YYNGEE. CDR3 amino acids: CASSVAPAGGRNEQFF. CDR3 in DNA: TGTGCCAGCAGCGTAGCGCCGGCGGGGGGGCGAAATGAGCAGTTCTTC.

V gene TRBV6-2 or TRBV6-3 combines with J gene TRBJ2-7, with 9 bases that match TRBD2. This CDR3 region has 14 residues. CDR1 and CDR2 (germline): MNHEY, SVGEGT. With V trimmed by 2 bases and J by 6 bases, 5 bases remained unmatched. In DNA form, the CDR3 reads TGTGCCAGCAGTTACCTAGCGGGGTCGGGCGAGCAGTACTTC. This encodes CASSYLAGSGEQYF.

The chain uses TRBV7-6 and TRBJ1-1, with TRBD1 matching 10 bases. Germline CDR1 and CDR2: SGHVS and FNYEAQ. V shed 5 bases, J shed 5 bases, and the junction held 8 bases outside the gene matches. The CDR3 has 15 amino acids. The CDR3 nucleotides read TGTGCCAGCAGCACACGACAGGGGGCGCGAACTGAAGCTTTCTTT. It encodes CASSTRQGARTEAFF.

V usage is TRBV7-8 and J usage is TRBJ1-2, with D hard to call. V was shortened by 5 bases and J by 3 bases, with 10 bases between the two germline ends. Per the germline V gene, CDR1 is SGHVS and CDR2 is FQNEAQ. CDR3 length equals 13 residues. The CDR3 bases are TGTGCCAGCAGCGCAGGCGGGTACTATGGCTACACCTTC. It is translated as CASSAGGYYGYTF.

The V and J genes are TRBV30 and TRBJ1-5; TRBD1 is a possible D gene (6 bases). CDR1 is GTSNPN and CDR2 is SVGIG in the germline V gene (reference sequence). This CDR3 is 15 amino acids long. The ends were cut back, 5 bases at V and 0 bases at J, with 14 bases in the middle. CDR3 amino acids: CAWGSQGYSNQPQHF. In nucleotides, the CDR3 is TGTGCCTGGGGGTCCCAGGGGTATAGCAATCAGCCCCAGCATTTT.

The V and J genes are TRBV3-1 (or the pseudogene TRBV3-2) and TRBJ2-7, with TRBD1 identical over 9 bases. The trim removed 4 bases at V and 3 bases at J, leaving 1 base unmatched. From germline, CDR1 is LGHDT and CDR2 YNNKEL (reference sequence). This CDR3 has 13 amino acids. CDR3 sequence (DNA): TGTGCCAGCAGCCCGGGACAGGGCTACGAGCAGTACGTC. Translation: CASSPGQGYEQYV.

The chain links TRBV7-9 to TRBJ1-1; TRBD1 aligns across 8 bases. The CDR3 length is 15 residues. The germline V gene encodes CDR1 SEHNR and CDR2 FQNEAQ (reference sequence). J lost 0 bases, V lost 4 bases, and 4 bases had no gene match. The CDR3 here is CASSSRTGMNTEAFF. DNA for the CDR3: TGTGCCAGCAGCTCCCGGACAGGGATGAACACTGAAGCTTTCTTT.

The V gene is TRBV20-1, the J gene TRBJ1-1, with D unclear. Germline V gene sequence: CDR1 DFQATT, CDR2 SNEGSKA (reference sequence). CDR3 size: 14 residues. V was shortened by 3 bases and J by 6 bases, with 17 bases between the two germline ends. The chain's CDR3 is CSASSASRQAEAFF. Written as DNA, the CDR3 is TGCAGTGCTAGTAGCGCCAGTAGGCAAGCTGAAGCTTTCTTT.

This clone was seen only a few times. The gene calls are TRBV2 and TRBJ1-1; 9 bases align to TRBD1. This CDR3 is built from 13 residues. Germline CDR1 is SNHLY and CDR2 is FYNNEI. After removal of 6 bases from V and 3 bases from J, the junction contained 2 bases not matched to a gene. The CDR3 DNA is TGTGCCAGCAGCAACAGGGGGCACACTGAAGCTTTCTTT. Translated: CASSNRGHTEAFF.

This clone appeared once. The chain employs TRBV28 and TRBJ1-4; D may be TRBD1 (5 bases). Germline CDR1 MDHEN, CDR2 SYDVKM. This CDR3 has 14 amino acids. V was cut by 2 bases and J by 7 bases, with 11 bases left in between. The chain's CDR3 is CASSLQGIGEKLFF. The CDR3 DNA reads TGTGCCAGCAGTTTACAGGGTATCGGTGAAAAACTGTTTTTT.

This clone was counted only a few times. This chain links TRBV9 with TRBJ1-1; a possible D gene is TRBD1 (6 bases). Trimming shortened V by 3 bases and J by 12 bases, and 18 bases separated the two germline ends. CDR3 length: 13 residues. Germline V gives CDR1 SGDLS, CDR2 YYNGEE. As DNA, the CDR3 is TGTGCCAGCAGCGGATACTCAGGGGTTTCGCCTTTCTTT. It is translated as CASSGYSGVSPFF.

The V and J genes are TRBV27 and TRBJ1-6, with D unresolved. The CDR3 totals 15 residues. V lost 3 bases to trimming and J lost 0 bases, with 6 bases between them. Germline lookup yields CDR1 MNHEY and CDR2 SMNVEV (reference sequence). The CDR3 loop reads CASSFTGSYNSPLHF. The CDR3 coding sequence is TGTGCCAGCAGTTTTACCGGCTCCTATAATTCACCCCTCCACTTT.

This clone appeared once. The chain's CDR3 is CASIPGGGGRPRANQPQHF. CDR3 nucleotide sequence: TGCGCCAGCATCCCGGGAGGGGGGGGAAGGCCCCGAGCCAATCAGCCCCAGCATTTT. V is TRBV10-1 and J is TRBJ1-5; TRBD1 is a possible D gene (6 bases). CDR1 is WNHNN, CDR2 SYGVQD, per germline (reference sequence). V lost 7 bases and J 3 bases, leaving 28 bases between the germline ends. The CDR3 totals 19 residues.

The chain joins TRBV6-2 or TRBV6-3 to TRBJ2-3; 12 positions agree with TRBD2. This CDR3 contains 17 residues. V was clipped by 5 bases and J by 8 bases; unmatched bases: 14. The germline gives CDR1 MNHEY, CDR2 SVGEGT. The CDR3 region has the DNA TGTGCCAGCAGTACCTCTAGCGGGGGGGCCGTCCGAGCTACGCAGTATTTT. It yields the protein CASSTSSGGAVRATQYF.

The count of this clone is one. This chain uses TRBV19 with TRBJ1-1, with 9 bases lining up with TRBD1. Per germline, CDR1 LNHDA and CDR2 SQIVND (reference sequence). Trimming took 7 bases from V and 4 from J; bases not matched to a gene: 13. The CDR3 consists of 16 residues. CDR3 sequence: CASNKGQGGWGTEAFF. The CDR3 DNA is TGTGCCAGTAATAAGGGACAGGGAGGTTGGGGCACTGAAGCTTTCTTT.

This clone has just one count. This chain joins TRBV24-1 and TRBJ1-5; 7 bases line up with TRBD1. The ends lost 0 bases at V and 0 bases at J; junction bases unmatched: 4. Germline values: CDR1 KGHDR, CDR2 SFDVKD. This CDR3 spans 17 amino acids. For the CDR3, the DNA is TGTGCCACCAGTGATTTGGGGACAGTGTATAGCAATCAGCCCCAGCATTTT. Protein: CATSDLGTVYSNQPQHF.

A few counts support this clone. This chain connects TRBV7-2 to TRBJ1-2; maybe TRBD1 (6 bases). The CDR3 covers 13 residues. The germline V gene encodes CDR1 SGHTA and CDR2 FQGNSA. Trimming left V 5 bases short and J 0 bases short, with 7 bases between. CDR3 residues: CASSGQTNYGYTF. CDR3 nucleotides: TGTGCCAGCAGCGGACAGACTAACTATGGCTACACCTTC.

V and J are TRBV19 and TRBJ1-2, with D maybe TRBD1 (6 bases). The CDR3 has 14 amino acids. The V end lost 4 bases, the J end lost 0 bases, and 9 bases lay between the germline ends. In germline, CDR1 is LNHDA, CDR2 SQIVND (reference sequence). The CDR3 region is CASSKDRSNYGYTF. CDR3 bases: TGTGCCAGTAGTAAGGACAGATCTAACTATGGCTACACCTTC.

V and J are TRBV7-2 and TRBJ2-6, with 9 bases that match TRBD1. The CDR3 runs 19 residues. The V segment lost 5 bases and the J segment 0 bases; nucleotides outside the gene matches: 11. Germline CDR1 SGHTA, CDR2 FQGNSA. The CDR3: CASSPRGTGSFSGANVLTF. In nucleotides, the CDR3 is TGTGCCAGCAGCCCTAGGGGGACAGGGTCTTTCTCTGGGGCCAACGTCCTGACTTTC.

The chain carries TRBV18 and TRBJ1-6; no clear D gene. The CDR3 covers 15 residues. CDR1 is KGHSH and CDR2 is LQKENI in the germline V gene. Trimming took off 2 bases at V and 3 bases at J, with 8 bases between the two ends. The CDR3 here is CASSPGFFYNSPLHF. The CDR3 DNA reads TGTGCCAGCTCACCAGGCTTCTTCTATAATTCACCCCTCCACTTT.

The chain has TRBV4-1 and TRBJ1-1; D may be TRBD1 (5 bases). CDR1 and CDR2 from the germline V gene are MGHRA and YSYEKL. The CDR3 totals 17 residues. V was shortened by 4 bases and J by 0 bases, with 18 bases between the two germline ends. The chain's CDR3 is CASSPTGRADMNTEAFF. The CDR3 DNA follows: TGCGCCAGCAGCCCGACGGGCAGGGCTGATATGAACACTGAAGCTTTCTTT.

A note on this clone: The junction does not match germline at one end; this may be a read error. The rearrangement uses TRBV7-7 and TRBJ2-2; no firm D call. In germline, CDR1 is SSHAT, CDR2 FNYEAQ (reference sequence). The CDR3 has 15 amino acids. CDR3 residues: CASSLGRFGTGELFF. The CDR3 region has the DNA TGTGCTAGCAGCTTAGGGCGGTTTGGGACCGGGGAGCTGTTTTTT.